Listed here are 26 T cell receptor beta chains from one sample, sequenced in a study of T cell responses to AZD1222 COVID-19 vaccine. Repertoires were generated with immunoSEQ multiplex PCR, while TCRdb's copy carries only in-frame clones and drops some. The repertoire holds 140,000 to 150,000 clones, with more than 75% as singletons. The material sequenced was peripheral blood, taken on day 0 of AZD1222 vaccination. The receptors derive from an adult in good health.

The CDR3 is CASSGTSGHNNEQFF. CDR3 nucleotides: TGTGCCAGCAGCGGAACTAGCGGGCACAACAATGAGCAGTTCTTC. The chain uses TRBV9 and TRBJ2-1, with 9 bases fitting TRBD2. The CDR3 consists of 15 residues. The V and J ends lost 3 bases and 5 bases, in that order; junction bases with no gene match: 6. Germline V gene data show CDR1 as SGDLS and CDR2 as YYNGEE.

The chain is built from TRBV7-2 and TRBJ1-5, with D maybe TRBD1 (5 bases). Per the germline V gene, CDR1 is SGHTA and CDR2 is FQGNSA. V was cut by 5 bases and J by 0 bases, with 20 bases left in between. This CDR3 is 18 amino acids long. Here the CDR3 DNA reads TGTGCCAGCAGCACCCACCGGGGCACAAGATATAGCAATCAGCCCCAGCATTTT. Encoded protein: CASSTHRGTRYSNQPQHF.

The genes are TRBV7-8 and TRBJ2-1; 10 bases match TRBD2. This CDR3 has 17 amino acids. Germline V gene data show CDR1 as SGHVS and CDR2 as FQNEAQ. After removal of 7 bases from V and 0 bases from J, the junction contained 9 bases not matched to a gene. CDR3 sequence reads: CASTSVLAGTSYNEQFF. Here the CDR3 DNA reads TGTGCCAGCACCTCGGTACTAGCGGGGACCTCCTACAATGAGCAGTTCTTC.

Comments on this clone: The junction departs from the called germline gene at one end, perhaps through a read error. The genes are TRBV7-2 and TRBJ2-1, with 11 bases matching TRBD2. The length of the CDR3 is 14 residues. Germline V lookup: CDR1 SGHTA, CDR2 FQGNSA. The CDR3 coding sequence is TGTGCCAGCAGCATAGCGGGGGGGCACAATGAGCAGTTCTTC. Encoded protein: CASSIAGGHNEQFF.

The CDR3 sequence: CASSLGQGRQPQHF. CDR3 in DNA: TGTGCCAGCAGTTTAGGGCAGGGTAGGCAGCCCCAGCATTTT. V is TRBV27 and J is TRBJ1-5, with D maybe TRBD1 (5 bases). The CDR3 totals 14 residues. CDR1 and CDR2 (germline): MNHEY, SMNVEV (reference sequence). Trimming removed 2 bases from V and 7 bases from J, with 12 bases in between.

The chain has TRBV3-1 (or the pseudogene TRBV3-2) and TRBJ1-2, with a tentative D call TRBD1 (5 bases). V lost 4 bases to trimming and J lost 7 bases, with 13 bases between them. This CDR3 spans 13 amino acids. CDR1 is LGHDT and CDR2 is YNNKEL in the germline V gene (reference sequence). The DNA of the CDR3 is TGTGCCAGCAGCCGGGTCCGAGGGACTGGCTACACCTTC. It translates to CASSRVRGTGYTF.

J is TRBJ1-4 and V is TRBV10-3; D not certain. The germline V gene has CDR1 ENHRY and CDR2 SYGVKD. The CDR3 consists of 13 residues. Trimming took off 6 bases at V and 4 bases at J, with 9 bases between the two ends. Here the CDR3 reads CAIRGGLNEKLFF. CDR3 nucleotide sequence: TGTGCCATCAGAGGCGGCCTTAATGAAAAACTGTTTTTT.

The chain is built from TRBV29-1 and TRBJ1-1; no definite D call. CDR1 is SQVTM and CDR2 is ANQGSEA in the germline V gene. Trimming cost V 4 bases and J 3 bases, with 15 bases left between them. The CDR3 contains 14 residues. The CDR3 nucleotides are TGCAGCGTTGTGACCCTAGGACGGTACACTGAAGCTTTCTTT. Translating it yields CSVVTLGRYTEAFF.

This clone appeared a single time. The chain couples TRBV6-2 or TRBV6-3 to TRBJ2-1; TRBD1 or TRBD2 may be the D gene (5 bases each). Germline assignment: CDR1 MNHEY and CDR2 SVGEGT. V gave up 0 bases and J gave up 2 bases, with 11 bases separating them. The CDR3 totals 16 residues. Here the CDR3 reads CASSYSGPEAYNEQFF. CDR3 nucleotides: TGTGCCAGCAGTTACTCGGGACCAGAGGCCTACAATGAGCAGTTCTTC.

This clone occurred once. The chain links TRBV6-5 to TRBJ2-4, with D hard to call. Trimming took off 8 bases at V and 6 bases at J, with 17 bases between the two ends. Germline V gene sequence: CDR1 MNHEY, CDR2 SVGAGI. CDR3 length equals 14 residues. In DNA, the CDR3 is TGTGCCAGCCTGGCCCTTCAGCGTCCAAACATTCAGTACTTC. Protein sequence: CASLALQRPNIQYF.

In nucleotides, the CDR3 is TGTGCCACCAAGGGGGGCTATGGCTACACCTTC. Encoded protein: CATKGGYGYTF. The chain uses TRBV19 and TRBJ1-2; possible D gene TRBD1, 6 bases. Trimming left V 10 bases short and J 4 bases short, with 10 bases between. Germline loops: CDR1 LNHDA, CDR2 SQIVND (reference sequence). The CDR3 has 11 amino acids.

This sequence joins TRBV9 and TRBJ1-4; a weak D match, TRBD1 (6 bases). V lost 3 bases and J lost 7, with 13 bases in between. The germline V gene encodes CDR1 SGDLS and CDR2 YYNGEE. This CDR3 region has 14 residues. CDR3 sequence (DNA): TGTGCCAGCAGCGGAGGGGGGGATTTTGAAAAACTGTTTTTT. Translation gives CASSGGGDFEKLFF.

The chain recombines TRBV19 with TRBJ2-3; no definite D call. This CDR3 spans 15 amino acids. V lost 3 bases and J 0 bases, leaving 10 bases between the germline ends. The germline V gene has CDR1 LNHDA and CDR2 SQIVND (reference sequence). The CDR3 coding sequence is TGTGCCAGTAGTATTATCTCGGCTAGCACAGATACGCAGTATTTT. It encodes CASSIISASTDTQYF.

The J gene is TRBJ2-1, the V gene TRBV2, with D perhaps TRBD1 or TRBD2 (6 bases each). V dropped 11 bases and J dropped 7 bases, with 15 bases sitting between them. Per germline, CDR1 SNHLY and CDR2 FYNNEI. The CDR3 is 12 amino acids. The CDR3 is CAVHGGPNEQFF. In nucleotides, the CDR3 is TGTGCCGTGCATGGGGGGCCAAATGAGCAGTTCTTC.

This sequence joins TRBV6-2 or TRBV6-3 and TRBJ2-5; no reliable D call. Germline CDR1 and CDR2: MNHEY and SVGEGT. CDR3 length: 15 residues. V lost 2 bases and J lost 2, with 12 bases in between. The CDR3 region is CASSYPRSKQETQYF. CDR3 sequence (DNA): TGTGCCAGCAGTTACCCGAGATCTAAGCAAGAGACCCAGTACTTC.

V gene TRBV7-3 combines with J gene TRBJ2-1; D perhaps matches TRBD2 (6 bases). The V end was cut by 6 bases, the J end by 5 bases, with 14 bases between. Germline V gene lookup returns CDR1 SGHTA and CDR2 FQGTGA. The CDR3 sequence is 14 residues long. The CDR3 here is CASSPPGGNNEQFF. For the CDR3, the DNA is TGTGCCAGCAGTCCGCCTGGGGGGAACAATGAGCAGTTCTTC.

This clone was recorded a few times. CDR3 coding DNA: TGTGCCAGCCCTTTGTTCTACGAGCAGTACTTC. Its protein is CASPLFYEQYF. The chain links TRBV9 to TRBJ2-7; no firm D call. Trimming pared 7 bases from V and 3 bases from J, leaving 8 bases between. Germline loops: CDR1 SGDLS, CDR2 YYNGEE. The CDR3 is made up of 11 amino acids. Supplemented by reference TRBV9 and TRBJ2-7, the full variable domain reads DSGVTQTPKHLITATGQRVTLRCSPRSGDLSVYWYQQSLDQGLQFLIQYYNGEERAKGNILERFSAQQFPDLHSELNLSSLELGDSALYFCASPLFYEQYFGPGTRLTVT.

The chain recombines TRBV7-8 with TRBJ1-5, with D tentatively TRBD1 (6 bases). Germline assignment: CDR1 SGHVS and CDR2 FQNEAQ. The CDR3 consists of 15 residues. Trimming left V 8 bases short and J 0 bases short, with 14 bases between. DNA of the CDR3: TGTGCCAGCGGGGGGGGCACCTATAGCAATCAGCCCCAGCATTTT. Translated: CASGGGTYSNQPQHF.

This clone was recorded once. The chain uses TRBV18 and TRBJ1-5, with a tentative D call TRBD1 (6 bases). The CDR3 is 16 residues long. Per the germline V gene, CDR1 is KGHSH and CDR2 is LQKENI. Deletions cut 3 bases from V and 0 bases from J, with 12 bases between. CDR3 residues: CASSPDSQYSNQPQHF. CDR3 sequence (DNA): TGTGCCAGCTCACCGGACAGCCAGTATAGCAATCAGCCCCAGCATTTT.

This chain links TRBV7-9 with TRBJ2-1; 14 bases are shared with TRBD2. Germline trimming cut 1 base from V and 10 bases from J; bases unmatched to any gene: 6. CDR1 SEHNR and CDR2 FQNEAQ come from the germline V gene (reference sequence). This CDR3 is 16 amino acids long. The CDR3 here is CASSLGGLAGGWEQFF. CDR3 DNA: TGTGCCAGCAGCTTAGGAGGACTAGCGGGGGGCTGGGAGCAGTTCTTC.

The J gene is TRBJ1-4, the V gene TRBV7-2; D not certain. V gave up 2 bases and J gave up 8 bases, with 18 bases separating them. The germline gives CDR1 SGHTA, CDR2 FQGNSA. The CDR3 has 16 residues. CDR3 bases: TGTGCCAGCAGCTTAATGGCCCGCGCCCGGGAGGAAAAACTGTTTTTT. Translated: CASSLMARAREEKLFF.

J is TRBJ2-1 and V is TRBV2; 11 bases are a match to TRBD2. The V gene end was trimmed by 5 bases and the J gene end by 0 bases; junction bases not matched to a gene: 3. The CDR3 runs to 16 residues. Germline CDR1 and CDR2: SNHLY and FYNNEI. The CDR3 is CASSKLAGDSYNEQFF. The CDR3 nucleotides are TGTGCCAGCAGTAAACTAGCGGGGGACTCCTACAATGAGCAGTTCTTC.

The chain employs TRBV4-3 and TRBJ1-3, with D unresolved. The V end was cut by 4 bases, the J end by 7 bases, with 11 bases between. Per germline, CDR1 LGHNA and CDR2 YSLEER. The CDR3 covers 13 residues. In DNA form, the CDR3 reads TGCGCCAGCAGCCTCGAGACCCGGAACACCATATATTTT. Its protein is CASSLETRNTIYF.

The chain employs TRBV7-2 and TRBJ1-5, with D hard to call. Germline CDR1 SGHTA, CDR2 FQGNSA. This CDR3 region has 15 residues. V gave up 5 bases and J gave up 1 base, with 12 bases separating them. CDR3 sequence: CASSEISWSNQPQHF. CDR3 sequence (DNA): TGTGCCAGCAGCGAAATAAGTTGGAGCAATCAGCCCCAGCATTTT.

V usage is TRBV5-8 and J usage is TRBJ1-2; a weak D match, TRBD1 (6 bases). The CDR3 loop spans 13 amino acids. V dropped 4 bases and J dropped 5 bases, with 12 bases sitting between them. The germline V gene encodes CDR1 SGHTS and CDR2 YDEGEE. The CDR3 loop is CASSPGGGYGYTF. The CDR3 nucleotides read TGTGCCAGCAGCCCTGGAGGGGGTTATGGCTACACCTTC.

The chain employs TRBV12-3 or TRBV12-4 and TRBJ1-2; 7 bases agree with TRBD1. The junction had 8 bases not matched to a gene; V was cut back by 5 bases and J by 8 bases. The CDR3 spans 13 residues. The CDR3 spells CASSTQGDLGYTF. The CDR3 DNA reads TGTGCCAGCAGTACGCAGGGGGACTTAGGCTACACCTTC.